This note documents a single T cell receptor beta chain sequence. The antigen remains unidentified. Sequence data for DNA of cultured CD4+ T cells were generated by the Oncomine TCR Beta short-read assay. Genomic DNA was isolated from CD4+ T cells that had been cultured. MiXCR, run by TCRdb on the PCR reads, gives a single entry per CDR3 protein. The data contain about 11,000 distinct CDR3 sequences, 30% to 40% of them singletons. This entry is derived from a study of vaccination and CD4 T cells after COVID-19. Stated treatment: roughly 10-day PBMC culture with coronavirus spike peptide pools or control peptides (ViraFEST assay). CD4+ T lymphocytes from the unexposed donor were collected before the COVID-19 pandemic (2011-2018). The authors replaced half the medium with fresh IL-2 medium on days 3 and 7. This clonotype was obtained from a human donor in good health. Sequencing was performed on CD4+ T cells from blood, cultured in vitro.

CDR3 loop: CASSPDRSSHQPQHF. CDR3 in DNA: TGTGCCAGCAGCCCGGACAGGTCGTCTCATCAGCCCCAGCATTTT. The J gene is TRBJ1-5, the V gene TRBV7-2, with 7 bases that match TRBD1. CDR1 and CDR2 (germline): SGHTA, FQGNSA. V shed 5 bases, J shed 5 bases, and the junction held 9 bases outside the gene matches. The CDR3 is 15 amino acids.